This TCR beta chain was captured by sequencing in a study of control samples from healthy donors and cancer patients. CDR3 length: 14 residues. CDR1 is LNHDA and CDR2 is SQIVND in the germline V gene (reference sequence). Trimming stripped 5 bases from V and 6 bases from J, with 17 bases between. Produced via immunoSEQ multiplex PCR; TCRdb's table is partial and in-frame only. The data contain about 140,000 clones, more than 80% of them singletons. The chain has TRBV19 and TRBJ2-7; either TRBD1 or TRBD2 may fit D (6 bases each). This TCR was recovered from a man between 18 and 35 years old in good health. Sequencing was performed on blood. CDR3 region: CASSGGAQEGEQYF. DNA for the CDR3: TGTGCCAGTAGTGGGGGCGCGCAGGAGGGCGAGCAGTACTTC.